This TCR beta chain was captured in a study of OX40 agonist ivuxolimab in advanced cancers. As for the study in general: Those treated in dose escalation had hepatocellular carcinoma, melanoma, renal cell cancer or head and neck cancer. There were three patients with partial responses, one having hepatocellular carcinoma and two cutaneous melanoma. Notes on the study in general: Expanded peripheral T cell antigen specificity was not determined.

Assay used: immunoSEQ multiplex PCR; TCRdb lists only in-frame clones, some missing. The sample lists some 76,000 clones; roughly 92% were seen once. On this clone: Its antigen is not known.

The specimen comprised CD4+ or CD8+ T cells sorted from blood, sampled in a trial of the OX40 agonist ivuxolimab. This receptor was obtained from an adult with an advanced solid tumor such as melanoma, head and neck, liver or kidney cancer.

The CDR3 DNA reads as TGCGCCAGCAGCTGGGGGGCCCTGAACACTGAAGCTTTCTTT. Its translation is CASSWGALNTEAFF. The rearrangement links TRBV4-1 to TRBJ1-1, with a tentative D call TRBD1 (6 bases). The germline CDR1 and CDR2 sequences are MGHRA and YSYEKL. The length of the CDR3 is 14 residues. V shed 5 bases and J shed 0 bases, with 10 bases lying between them.